Each of the 27 T cell receptor beta chains below was sequenced from the same sample in a study of T cells in Graves' hyperthyroidism and ophthalmopathy. TCR beta CDR3 regions were amplified from RNA transcripts. Carried out on the TCR CDR3, a first-round RT-PCR used the HTBI primer set. In TCRdb, the multiplex PCR reads were re-called with MiXCR into one record per CDR3 protein. The sample consists of over 650,000 distinct CDR3 sequences, 45% of them appearing once. Sequencing used peripheral blood or thyroid tissue (not recorded which). The receptors stem from an adult man with Graves' disease, either hyperthyroidism or ophthalmopathy (not recorded which).

This clonotype was detected once. The V and J genes are TRBV20-1 and TRBJ1-3; D unclear. V lost 0 bases and J 2 bases, leaving 8 bases between the germline ends. The germline gives CDR1 DFQATT, CDR2 SNEGSKA (reference sequence). The CDR3 loop spans 14 amino acids. CDR3 in DNA: TGCAGTGCTAGAGATGTAGCAGCTGGAAACACCATATATTTT. Protein sequence: CSARDVAAGNTIYF.

The CDR3 DNA reads TGTGCCAGCAGTTACGACAGGCGAAGGCCCAGCAATCAGCCCCAGCATTTT. It is translated as CASSYDRRRPSNQPQHF. The chain uses TRBV6-5 and TRBJ1-5; maybe TRBD1 (6 bases). CDR3 length equals 17 residues. Germline V gene sequence: CDR1 MNHEY, CDR2 SVGAGI. The V and J ends lost 2 bases and 1 base respectively, with 15 bases between them.

This chain connects TRBV10-3 to TRBJ1-2, with 8 positions matching TRBD1. V was pared by 6 bases and J by 6 bases, with 9 bases of the junction left unmatched. The CDR3 is 14 amino acids. Germline V lookup: CDR1 ENHRY, CDR2 SYGVKD. This CDR3 is CAISVDRVGDGYTF. The CDR3 nucleotides read TGTGCCATCAGCGTGGACAGGGTTGGCGATGGCTACACCTTC.

This clonotype was picked up a small number of times. This chain joins TRBV20-1 and TRBJ2-5; possibly TRBD2 for D (6 bases). CDR3 size: 14 residues. The germline CDR1 and CDR2 sequences are DFQATT and SNEGSKA (reference sequence). The V end lost 4 bases, the J end lost 0 bases, and 12 bases lay between the germline ends. In DNA, the CDR3 is TGCAGTGCTACCCACACTAGCTACCAAGAGACCCAGTACTTC. Its protein is CSATHTSYQETQYF.

This clonotype has only a few counts. The chain joins TRBV7-6 to TRBJ1-1; 8 nucleotides align to TRBD1. Germline V lookup: CDR1 SGHVS, CDR2 FNYEAQ. The CDR3 totals 16 residues. The J segment lost 3 bases and the V segment lost 2 bases, leaving 8 bases of the junction unmatched. Here the CDR3 reads CASSLSQGEVHTEAFF. Written as DNA, the CDR3 is TGTGCCAGCAGCTTATCACAGGGGGAAGTCCACACTGAAGCTTTCTTT.

The V call is TRBV15, the J call TRBJ1-6; 7 bases line up with TRBD1. Germline V lookup: CDR1 LNHNV, CDR2 YYDKDF (reference sequence). Germline trimming cut 3 bases from V and 9 bases from J; bases unmatched to any gene: 8. CDR3 length: 15 residues. DNA for the CDR3: TGTGCCACCAGCAGCTTAGGGGGCGCGACTTCACCCCTCCACTTT. Its translation: CATSSLGGATSPLHF. Variable domain in full (rest from reference TRBV15 and TRBJ1-6): DAMVIQNPRYQVTQFGKPVTLSCSQTLNHNVMYWYQQKSSQAPKLLFHYYDKDFNNEADTPDNFQSRRPNTSFCFLDIRSPGLGDTAMYLCATSSLGGATSPLHFGNGTRLTVT.

This clonotype was counted many times. This chain joins TRBV25-1 and TRBJ1-2, with no clear D. In germline, CDR1 is MGHDK, CDR2 SYGVNS. V lost 3 bases and J lost 4, with 3 bases in between. The CDR3 has 11 amino acids. The CDR3 is CASSESYGYTF. DNA of the CDR3: TGTGCCAGCAGTGAGTCCTATGGCTACACCTTC.

This clonotype was recorded once. This chain joins TRBV30 and TRBJ2-5; D is unresolved. The CDR3 is 14 residues long. CDR1 and CDR2 (germline): GTSNPN, SVGIG (reference sequence). Trimming took off 0 bases at V and 7 bases at J, with 15 bases between the two ends. CDR3 amino acids: CAWSVRGRTGTQYF. CDR3 bases: TGTGCCTGGAGTGTACGCGGCAGGACGGGGACCCAGTACTTC.

To note about this clonotype: A clone one base away is much larger, so this may be a read error. The V call is TRBV7-9, the J call TRBJ2-5, with TRBD2 identical over 10 bases. The CDR3 totals 16 residues. Germline V gene lookup returns CDR1 SEHNR and CDR2 FQNEAQ (reference sequence). V shed 5 bases, J shed 3 bases, and the junction held 9 bases outside the gene matches. CDR3 nucleotides: TGTGCCAGCAGCCCCCGTGGAGCGGGAGGGGAAGAGACCCAGTACTTC. Encoded protein: CASSPRGAGGEETQYF.

This clonotype was recorded a few times. The CDR3 sequence is CASSSLTGYNSPLHF. CDR3 DNA sequence: TGTGCCAGCAGTTCCTTGACAGGTTATAATTCACCCCTCCACTTT. This rearrangement joins TRBV12-3 or TRBV12-4 to TRBJ1-6; the D gene is possibly TRBD1 (6 bases). V gave up 4 bases and J gave up 4 bases, with 11 bases separating them. The CDR3 has 15 residues.

In this sample, this clonotype turned up a few times. The chain links TRBV7-2 to TRBJ1-2; no definite D call. The CDR3 runs to 12 residues. V was pared by 5 bases and J by 8 bases, with 12 bases between. CDR1 SGHTA and CDR2 FQGNSA come from the germline V gene. CDR3 loop: CASSQDHDGYTF. The DNA of the CDR3 is TGTGCCAGCAGCCAAGATCACGACGGCTACACCTTC.

The J gene is TRBJ1-1, the V gene TRBV12-3 or TRBV12-4; D is possibly TRBD1 (5 bases). The CDR3 loop spans 13 amino acids. The V and J ends lost 3 bases and 7 bases respectively, with 12 bases between them. The CDR3 reads CASSFRTPDEAFF. As DNA, the CDR3 is TGTGCCAGCAGTTTTCGGACACCCGATGAAGCTTTCTTT.

The V call is TRBV7-2, the J call TRBJ2-2; 9 positions match TRBD2. This CDR3 comprises 16 residues. The V and J ends lost 5 bases and 3 bases, in that order; junction bases with no gene match: 7. Looked up from germline, CDR1 is SGHTA and CDR2 is FQGNSA. CDR3 amino acids: CASSPFIAGDTGELFF. In DNA, the CDR3 is TGTGCCAGCAGCCCCTTTATAGCGGGGGACACCGGGGAGCTGTTTTTT.

As regards this clonotype: The CDR3 carries no conserved terminal phenylalanine or tryptophan, so it likely arises from a read error. The DNA is left out, because the CDR3 cannot be placed on it with certainty; the CDR3 is given as TCRdb lists it. The chain combines TRBV10-3 with TRBJ1-1; TRBD1 was called by the table and not checked on the DNA. Germline V gives CDR1 ENHRY, CDR2 SYGVKD. The CDR3 spans 8 amino acids, including both terminal residues. CDR3 region: CAISPQGT.

This clonotype was seen many times. This chain uses TRBV7-9 with TRBJ1-1, with no clear D. V lost 6 bases and J 5 bases, leaving 10 bases between the germline ends. This CDR3 is 12 amino acids long. From germline, CDR1 is SEHNR and CDR2 FQNEAQ (reference sequence). CDR3 residues: CASSLVSTEAFF. The CDR3 coding sequence is TGTGCCAGCAGTTTGGTCAGTACTGAAGCTTTCTTT.

Worth noting for this clonotype: One end of the junction fails to match germline, which may point to a read error. In nucleotides, the CDR3 is TGTGCCAGCAGCGTAGCACCGGGACTAGCCTCCCACGAGCAGTACTTC. It codes for CASSVAPGLASHEQYF. J is TRBJ2-7 and V is TRBV9, with 9 bases aligning to TRBD2. Germline CDR1 SGDLS, CDR2 YYNGEE. The CDR3 has 16 residues. Full variable domain (outside the CDR3, taken from reference TRBV9 and TRBJ2-7): DSGVTQTPKHLITATGQRVTLRCSPRSGDLSVYWYQQSLDQGLQFLIQYYNGEERAKGNILERFSAQQFPDLHSELNLSSLELGDSALYFCASSVAPGLASHEQYFGPGTRLTVT.

The table lists this clonotype with a few counts. The J gene is TRBJ2-7, the V gene TRBV10-3; 8 bases fit TRBD1. CDR1 is ENHRY, CDR2 SYGVKD, per germline. CDR3 length equals 13 residues. J was trimmed by 3 bases and V by 6 bases; bases with no gene match: 4. The CDR3 bases are TGTGCCATCAGCAAAGGACAGGGCTACGAGCAGTACTTC. It codes for CAISKGQGYEQYF.

The rearrangement uses TRBV10-3 and TRBJ2-5; D remains ambiguous. The CDR3 runs 15 residues. Looked up from germline, CDR1 is ENHRY and CDR2 is SYGVKD. Trimming stripped 5 bases from V and 2 bases from J, with 15 bases between. This CDR3 reads CAISKGRTMQETQYF. The CDR3 DNA follows: TGTGCCATCAGTAAGGGCCGGACCATGCAAGAGACCCAGTACTTC.

About this clonotype itself: No conserved phenylalanine or tryptophan is present at the end of the CDR3, so a read error is the likely explanation. This chain connects TRBV7-9 to TRBJ2-5; D is undetermined. Trimming pared 5 bases from V and 5 bases from J, leaving 15 bases between. CDR1 is SEHNR, CDR2 FQNEAQ, per germline (reference sequence). The CDR3 spans 14 residues. The CDR3 reads CASSLSTELETQYV. The CDR3, as DNA: TGTGCCAGCAGCCTAAGCACGGAGCTGGAGACCCAGTACGTC.

The chain employs TRBV5-1 and TRBJ2-7, with 7 positions matching TRBD2. Germline values: CDR1 SGHRS, CDR2 YFSETQ. J lost 4 bases, V lost 0 bases, and 10 bases had no gene match. The CDR3 runs to 16 residues. CDR3 in amino acids: CASSLVAGGLGYEQYF. The CDR3 nucleotides are TGCGCCAGCAGCTTGGTCGCCGGGGGGTTGGGGTACGAGCAGTACTTC.

This chain uses TRBV19 with TRBJ2-7; D uncertain. V lost 3 bases and J lost 3, with 15 bases in between. CDR1 LNHDA and CDR2 SQIVND come from the germline V gene (reference sequence). This CDR3 is built from 15 residues. CDR3 coding DNA: TGTGCCAGTAGTATCAAGGCCAACAAAATCTACGAGCAGTACTTC. Translated, it gives CASSIKANKIYEQYF. The full variable domain, its missing parts supplied by reference TRBV19 and TRBJ2-7, is DGGITQSPKYLFRKEGQNVTLSCEQNLNHDAMYWYRQDPGQGLRLIYYSQIVNDFQKGDIAEGYSVSREKKESFPLTVTSAQKNPTAFYLCASSIKANKIYEQYFGPGTRLTVT.

This clonotype was detected only a few times. The rearrangement links TRBV7-2 to TRBJ1-6; 7 positions match TRBD1. The germline V gene has CDR1 SGHTA and CDR2 FQGNSA. The CDR3 loop spans 17 amino acids. J was trimmed by 0 bases and V by 6 bases; bases with no gene match: 8. CDR3 loop: CASSYSGDSSYNSPLHF. The CDR3 DNA reads as TGTGCCAGCAGTTACTCAGGGGACAGCTCCTATAATTCACCCCTCCACTTT.

The table lists this clonotype with a few counts. The chain has TRBV5-1 and TRBJ2-7, with 8 bases aligning to TRBD1. This CDR3 is 13 amino acids long. The germline gives CDR1 SGHRS, CDR2 YFSETQ. V lost 5 bases and J lost 5; bases outside the gene matches: 6. CDR3 bases: TGCGCCAGCAGGGAGGACAGGGACCACGAGCAGTACTTC. Residues: CASREDRDHEQYF.

The rearrangement links TRBV20-1 to TRBJ1-5; a possible D gene is TRBD1 (5 bases). Germline lookup yields CDR1 DFQATT and CDR2 SNEGSKA (reference sequence). The CDR3 covers 13 residues. Trimming stripped 1 base from V and 7 bases from J, with 11 bases between. The CDR3 DNA is TGCAGTGCTAGAGTGGGGGTAGGGCAGCCCCAGCATTTT. The encoded protein is CSARVGVGQPQHF.

This clonotype occurred a few times. The chain has TRBV6-6 and TRBJ1-6, with a tentative D call TRBD1 (5 bases). Trimming stripped 0 bases from V and 8 bases from J, with 14 bases between. CDR3 length: 16 residues. Per germline, CDR1 MNHNY and CDR2 SVGAGI (reference sequence). CDR3 in amino acids: CASSYSLRVVDSPLHF. DNA for the CDR3: TGTGCCAGCAGTTACTCGCTCAGGGTCGTCGATTCACCCCTCCACTTT.

This clonotype was found once. The chain combines TRBV6-6 with TRBJ1-1, with a tentative D call TRBD1 (6 bases). Trimming removed 5 bases at V and 10 bases at J, with 14 bases between. The germline CDR1 and CDR2 sequences are MNHNY and SVGAGI (reference sequence). This CDR3 has 12 residues. CDR3 in DNA: TGTGCCAGCAGTCGGACAGAAGGTGCAGCTTTCTTT. It specifies CASSRTEGAAFF.

The chain couples TRBV15 to TRBJ1-2, with D perhaps matching TRBD1 (5 bases). The CDR3 consists of 14 residues. The V end lost 7 bases, the J end lost 8 bases, and 20 bases lay between the germline ends. Germline loops: CDR1 LNHNV, CDR2 YYDKDF (reference sequence). CDR3 region: CATTTYGTASGYTF. As DNA, the CDR3 is TGTGCCACCACCACCTATGGGACGGCTAGCGGCTACACCTTC.